The 28 T cell receptor beta chains given below trace back to one sample, sequenced in a study of T cell responses to AZD1222 COVID-19 vaccine. TCRdb keeps only in-frame clones here, not all; method: immunoSEQ multiplex PCR. The table lists about 120,000 clones, 75% to 95% of them singletons, with under 3.5% in the top ten. The sample in question was peripheral blood, obtained on day 0 of AZD1222 vaccination. The receptors were gathered from an adult in good health.

V gene TRBV7-9 combines with J gene TRBJ2-2, with no clear D. The CDR3 has 15 amino acids. Germline assignment: CDR1 SEHNR and CDR2 FQNEAQ (reference sequence). The V end was cut by 1 base, the J end by 0 bases, with 6 bases between. The CDR3 loop is CASSLVNSNTGELFF. The CDR3 nucleotides read TGTGCCAGCAGCTTAGTAAACTCGAACACCGGGGAGCTGTTTTTT.

The genes are TRBV3-1 (or the pseudogene TRBV3-2) and TRBJ1-2; unclear D gene. V lost 0 bases, J lost 8 bases, and 16 bases lay in between. The germline V gene encodes CDR1 LGHDT and CDR2 YNNKEL (reference sequence). The CDR3 sequence is 15 residues long. The CDR3 is CASSQDLAGPRGYTF. The DNA of the CDR3 is TGTGCCAGCAGCCAAGATCTCGCCGGACCTAGGGGCTACACCTTC.

The gene calls are TRBV24-1 and TRBJ2-2; 10 positions agree with TRBD2. This CDR3 has 16 residues. The germline CDR1 and CDR2 sequences are KGHDR and SFDVKD. After removal of 3 bases from V and 5 bases from J, the junction contained 5 bases not matched to a gene. The CDR3 reads CATSDPSGGVTGELFF. CDR3 coding DNA: TGTGCCACCAGTGATCCTAGCGGGGGTGTGACCGGGGAGCTGTTTTTT.

CDR3 residues: CATDSGNTEAFF. The CDR3 DNA sequence: TGTGCCACCGACTCGGGGAACACTGAAGCTTTCTTT. The chain carries TRBV12-3 or TRBV12-4 and TRBJ1-1; D unresolved. V was cut by 10 bases and J by 1 base, with 10 bases left in between. The CDR3 has 12 residues.

This clone was observed a single time. V is TRBV5-4 and J is TRBJ1-1; TRBD1 is a possible D gene (6 bases). From germline, CDR1 is SGHNT and CDR2 YYREEE (reference sequence). The CDR3 spans 13 residues. V lost 4 bases to trimming and J lost 8 bases, with 15 bases between them. The CDR3 reads CASSLTGRFEAFF. CDR3 DNA sequence: TGTGCCAGCAGCCTGACAGGAAGATTCGAAGCTTTCTTT.

The V and J genes are TRBV5-8 and TRBJ1-1; D possibly corresponds to TRBD1 (6 bases). The CDR3 runs 14 residues. Trimming took off 4 bases at V and 1 base at J, with 11 bases between the two ends. Germline loops: CDR1 SGHTS, CDR2 YDEGEE. Here the CDR3 reads CASSPGHPNTEAFF. The CDR3 nucleotides are TGTGCCAGCAGCCCGGGACATCCGAACACTGAAGCTTTCTTT.

V and J are TRBV19 and TRBJ2-2, with unresolved D. The ends were cut back, 4 bases at V and 6 bases at J, with 12 bases in the middle. In germline, CDR1 is LNHDA, CDR2 SQIVND (reference sequence). The CDR3 spans 14 residues. The CDR3 region is CASSTGAIPGELFF. In DNA form, the CDR3 reads TGTGCCAGTAGTACAGGAGCCATCCCCGGGGAGCTGTTTTTT. The full variable domain, rest sourced from reference TRBV19 and TRBJ2-2, is DGGITQSPKYLFRKEGQNVTLSCEQNLNHDAMYWYRQDPGQGLRLIYYSQIVNDFQKGDIAEGYSVSREKKESFPLTVTSAQKNPTAFYLCASSTGAIPGELFFGEGSRLTVL.

The rearrangement links TRBV7-8 to TRBJ2-2; the match to TRBD2 covers 13 bases. The CDR3 extends over 19 amino acids. Germline lookup yields CDR1 SGHVS and CDR2 FQNEAQ. V trimming: 2 bases; J trimming: 7 bases; junction bases outside the gene matches: 13. The CDR3 here is CASSLSGTLLAGGVGELFF. The CDR3 nucleotides are TGTGCCAGCAGCTTATCAGGGACCTTACTAGCGGGAGGGGTCGGGGAGCTGTTTTTT. Based on the CDR3 plus reference TRBV7-8 and TRBJ2-2, the full variable domain is GAGVSQSPRYKVAKRGQDVALRCDPISGHVSLFWYQQALGQGPEFLTYFQNEAQLDKSGLPSDRFFAERPEGSVSTLKIQRTQQEDSAVYLCASSLSGTLLAGGVGELFFGEGSRLTVL.

The V gene is TRBV7-9, the J gene TRBJ2-2, with D possibly matching TRBD2 (7 bases). The CDR3 spans 16 residues. The V gene's germline CDR1 is SEHNR and CDR2 FQNEAQ (reference sequence). V lost 5 bases and J 5 bases, leaving 18 bases between the germline ends. The CDR3 spells CASSPPRGGQTGELFF. CDR3 coding DNA: TGTGCCAGCAGCCCTCCCAGGGGAGGGCAGACCGGGGAGCTGTTTTTT.

The chain links TRBV6-2 or TRBV6-3 to TRBJ2-1, with D perhaps TRBD2 (5 bases). CDR1 is MNHEY and CDR2 is SVGEGT in the germline V gene. This CDR3 spans 17 amino acids. V lost 0 bases, J lost 3 bases, and 15 bases lay in between. Here the CDR3 reads CASSYSPPLGVYNEQFF. As DNA, the CDR3 is TGTGCCAGCAGTTACTCCCCTCCACTAGGAGTCTACAATGAGCAGTTCTTC.

V and J are TRBV7-3 and TRBJ2-7; 7 bases match TRBD2. Germline values: CDR1 SGHTA, CDR2 FQGTGA. The V gene end was trimmed by 3 bases and the J gene end by 0 bases; junction bases not matched to a gene: 5. This CDR3 region has 15 residues. Here the CDR3 DNA reads TGTGCCAGCAGCTTGGGACTACCAGGCTCCTACGAGCAGTACTTC. Residues: CASSLGLPGSYEQYF.

J is TRBJ1-2 and V is TRBV5-1; a possible D gene is TRBD1 (5 bases). Germline V gene sequence: CDR1 SGHRS, CDR2 YFSETQ. The CDR3 is 13 amino acids. V dropped 0 bases and J dropped 7 bases, with 10 bases sitting between them. CDR3 sequence reads: CASSLGQTGGYTF. Written as DNA, the CDR3 is TGCGCCAGCAGCTTGGGACAGACGGGTGGCTACACCTTC.

The chain has TRBV7-2 and TRBJ1-5; TRBD1 matches 8 bases. V was pared by 3 bases and J by 4 bases, with 5 bases of the junction left unmatched. CDR1 is SGHTA, CDR2 FQGNSA, per germline. The CDR3 loop spans 15 amino acids. CDR3 DNA sequence: TGTGCCAGCAGCTTCGGACAGGGATCGAATCAGCCCCAGCATTTT. Translating gives CASSFGQGSNQPQHF.

The J gene is TRBJ2-7, the V gene TRBV18, with 11 bases that match TRBD2. The CDR3 runs 16 residues. Germline V gene data show CDR1 as KGHSH and CDR2 as LQKENI. With V trimmed by 3 bases and J by 0 bases, 4 bases remained unmatched. Here the CDR3 reads CASSPPSGRTSYEQYF. CDR3 DNA sequence: TGTGCCAGCTCACCTCCTAGCGGGAGGACCTCCTACGAGCAGTACTTC.

The CDR3 spells CSVVDRGFYGYTF. The CDR3, as DNA: TGCAGCGTTGTTGACAGGGGTTTCTATGGCTACACCTTC. V and J are TRBV29-1 and TRBJ1-2, with 8 bases matching TRBD1. CDR3 length: 13 residues. J lost 4 bases, V lost 4 bases, and 5 bases had no gene match. In germline, CDR1 is SQVTM, CDR2 ANQGSEA.

The gene calls are TRBV5-8 and TRBJ1-2; TRBD1 matches at 7 bases. The V and J ends lost 3 bases and 4 bases, in that order; junction bases with no gene match: 6. Germline V lookup: CDR1 SGHTS, CDR2 YDEGEE. This CDR3 spans 14 amino acids. Here the CDR3 reads CASSSGGQLYGYTF. CDR3 DNA sequence: TGTGCCAGCAGCTCGGGGGGACAGCTCTATGGCTACACCTTC. The full variable domain, in which reference TRBV5-8 and TRBJ1-2 provide the parts outside the CDR3, is EAGVTQSPTHLIKTRGQQATLRCSPISGHTSVYWYQQALGLGLQFLLWYDEGEERNRGNFPPRFSGRQFPNYSSELNVNALELEDSALYLCASSSGGQLYGYTFGSGTRLTVV.

As for this clone: Other DNA sequences of this sample code for an identical CDR3. CDR3 residues: CASSPQGNYGYTF. DNA for the CDR3: TGTGCCAGCTCACCACAGGGTAACTATGGCTACACCTTC. The chain has TRBV18 and TRBJ1-2; no clear D gene. This CDR3 contains 13 residues. Germline loops: CDR1 KGHSH, CDR2 LQKENI. Trimming removed 1 base at V and 1 base at J, with 4 bases between.

For this clone: An end of the junction does not agree with germline; a read error may underlie this. The chain employs TRBV12-3 or TRBV12-4 and TRBJ1-2; no firm D call. The CDR3 runs 12 residues. The CDR3 region is CASGFKTHGYTF. For the CDR3, the DNA is TGTGCCAGCGGTTTCAAGACTCATGGCTACACCTTC.

J is TRBJ2-7 and V is TRBV6-5; maybe TRBD2 (5 bases). V lost 7 bases and J lost 5, with 15 bases in between. CDR3 length: 13 amino acids. CDR1 and CDR2 from the germline V gene are MNHEY and SVGAGI. DNA for the CDR3: TGTGCCAGCAAGAGGGTAACGGTTCACGAGCAGTACTTC. Translating it yields CASKRVTVHEQYF.

The chain is built from TRBV5-1 and TRBJ2-7; 7 bases match TRBD2. V shed 2 bases, J shed 0 bases, and the junction held 8 bases outside the gene matches. Germline V CDR1 and CDR2: SGHRS, YFSETQ. The CDR3 totals 16 residues. CDR3 residues: CASSLRSGGLSYEQYF. CDR3 coding DNA: TGCGCCAGCAGCTTACGCTCGGGAGGACTCTCCTACGAGCAGTACTTC.

V gene TRBV12-3 or TRBV12-4 combines with J gene TRBJ2-2; no clear D. The V end lost 11 bases, the J end lost 5 bases, and 15 bases lay between the germline ends. The CDR3 is 13 residues long. CDR3 loop: CAGSEARTGELFF. The CDR3 DNA follows: TGTGCCGGCTCCGAGGCGAGGACCGGGGAGCTGTTTTTT.

The chain has TRBV9 and TRBJ2-1; D may be TRBD1 (6 bases). Germline V lookup: CDR1 SGDLS, CDR2 YYNGEE. CDR3 length: 16 amino acids. V was clipped by 8 bases and J by 4 bases, with 22 bases between them. The CDR3 reads CASNPPVQGIYNEQFF. Written as DNA, the CDR3 is TGTGCCAGTAATCCCCCTGTGCAGGGGATTTACAATGAGCAGTTCTTC.

This CDR3 reads CASSYTPLAEQFF. DNA of the CDR3: TGTGCCAGCAGTTACACACCACTAGCGGAACAGTTCTTC. V usage is TRBV2 and J usage is TRBJ2-1, with 8 bases aligning to TRBD2. Germline CDR1 and CDR2: SNHLY and FYNNEI. V gave up 5 bases and J gave up 13 bases; unmatched junction bases: 10. The CDR3 totals 13 residues. The variable domain in full, completed from reference TRBV2 and TRBJ2-1, reads EPEVTQTPSHQVTQMGQEVILRCVPISNHLYFYWYRQILGQKVEFLVSFYNNEISEKSEIFDDQFSVERPDGSNFTLKIRSTKLEDSAMYFCASSYTPLAEQFFGPGTRLTVL.

This clone was detected once. The chain recombines TRBV7-2 with TRBJ2-7; D may correspond to TRBD1 or TRBD2 (5 bases each). The germline V gene has CDR1 SGHTA and CDR2 FQGNSA. This CDR3 has 15 amino acids. V dropped 4 bases and J dropped 0 bases, with 13 bases sitting between them. The CDR3 region is CASSSRDGHSYEQYF. The DNA of the CDR3 is TGTGCCAGCAGCTCACGGGACGGGCACTCCTACGAGCAGTACTTC.

The chain uses TRBV3-1 (or the pseudogene TRBV3-2) and TRBJ2-6, with D uncertain. The ends were cut back, 0 bases at V and 1 base at J, with 10 bases in the middle. Germline V gene data show CDR1 as LGHDT and CDR2 as YNNKEL (reference sequence). CDR3 length: 17 amino acids. In nucleotides, the CDR3 is TGTGCCAGCAGCCAAGAATTGGTCTGGTCTGGGGCCAACGTCCTGACTTTC. Translation gives CASSQELVWSGANVLTF.

The CDR3 spells CASSYTLGNTIYF. CDR3 nucleotide sequence: TGTGCCAGCAGTTACACGCTGGGAAACACCATATATTTT. The chain joins TRBV6-5 to TRBJ1-3; D not certain. Germline-derived CDR1 and CDR2 are MNHEY and SVGAGI. V was cut by 2 bases and J by 4 bases, with 6 bases left in between. This CDR3 spans 13 amino acids.

The chain combines TRBV29-1 with TRBJ2-3; D gene unclear. Germline-derived CDR1 and CDR2 are SQVTM and ANQGSEA. The CDR3 consists of 15 residues. The germline V and J ends were trimmed by 4 bases and 5 bases, with 19 bases remaining between them. The CDR3 sequence: CSVGGKILQGDTQYF. The CDR3 DNA follows: TGCAGCGTTGGGGGTAAGATCCTGCAAGGAGATACGCAGTATTTT.

J is TRBJ1-2 and V is TRBV10-3; 8 bases fit TRBD1. The CDR3 sequence is 14 residues long. From germline, CDR1 is ENHRY and CDR2 SYGVKD. The ends lost 6 bases at V and 1 base at J; junction bases unmatched: 4. The CDR3 here is CAISGTGINYGYTF. The CDR3 DNA reads as TGTGCCATCAGCGGGACAGGTATTAACTATGGCTACACCTTC.